The 21 T cell receptor beta chains in this list originate from one sample, sequenced in a study of blood T cell repertoires in COVID-19. TCRdb's table, derived via immunoSEQ multiplex PCR, lists solely in-frame clones and lacks some. Here the sample spans about 200,000 clones, approximately 83% being singletons. The sequenced sample was PBMCs or T cells enriched from blood (not recorded which). The receptor source for this set is a man aged 35 to 55 who had recovered from COVID-19.

The chain combines TRBV5-6 with TRBJ1-1; D gene uncertain. The germline gives CDR1 SGHDT, CDR2 YYEEEE. V lost 1 base to trimming and J lost 7 bases, with 5 bases between them. CDR3 size: 11 residues. The CDR3, as DNA: TGTGCCAGCAGCTTGTACAATGAAGCTTTCTTT. Translating gives CASSLYNEAFF.

The V and J genes are TRBV18 and TRBJ2-1, with 9 bases lining up with TRBD1. The germline V gene has CDR1 KGHSH and CDR2 LQKENI. CDR3 length: 15 amino acids. V gave up 2 bases and J gave up 9 bases; unmatched junction bases: 8. CDR3 coding DNA: TGTGCCAGCTCACCAAGTAGGGACAGGGTGGTTGAGCAGTTCTTC. This codes for CASSPSRDRVVEQFF.

The chain couples TRBV9 to TRBJ1-2; D unresolved. The germline CDR1 and CDR2 sequences are SGDLS and YYNGEE. The CDR3 is 14 amino acids. Between the trimmed V and J ends, which lost 3 bases and 3 bases, there was a span of 12 bases. CDR3 in amino acids: CASSGGGSHYGYTF. CDR3 coding DNA: TGTGCCAGCAGCGGAGGAGGTTCCCACTATGGCTACACCTTC.

This clone was detected only a few times. The gene calls are TRBV7-8 and TRBJ1-1, with D hard to call. CDR3 length equals 14 residues. CDR1 SGHVS and CDR2 FQNEAQ come from the germline V gene. V was trimmed by 5 bases and J by 0 bases, leaving 10 bases between them. Here the CDR3 DNA reads TGTGCCAGCAGCCTACAGTTCATGAACACTGAAGCTTTCTTT. Translated: CASSLQFMNTEAFF.

The chain joins TRBV19 to TRBJ2-3; TRBD1 agrees at 12 bases. Germline-derived CDR1 and CDR2 are LNHDA and SQIVND (reference sequence). The V gene end was trimmed by 9 bases and the J gene end by 5 bases; junction bases not matched to a gene: 6. This CDR3 has 14 amino acids. This chain's CDR3 is CASTGTGGIDTQYF. The CDR3 coding sequence is TGTGCCAGCACCGGGACAGGGGGCATAGATACGCAGTATTTT.

On this clone itself: The sample carries other DNA sequences with the same CDR3. The V and J genes are TRBV18 and TRBJ1-2; D remains ambiguous. The CDR3 sequence is 13 residues long. V was shortened by 2 bases and J by 3 bases, with 7 bases between the two germline ends. CDR1 and CDR2 from the germline V gene are KGHSH and LQKENI. DNA of the CDR3: TGTGCCAGCTCACCAGGAACAGACTATGGCTACACCTTC. Protein product: CASSPGTDYGYTF.

The V call is TRBV3-1 (or the pseudogene TRBV3-2), the J call TRBJ2-2, with TRBD2 matching over 11 bases. The germline V gene has CDR1 LGHDT and CDR2 YNNKEL (reference sequence). The ends lost 4 bases at V and 8 bases at J; junction bases unmatched: 18. The CDR3 has 19 residues. The CDR3 bases are TGTGCCAGCAGCCCAGGCTACTCCGGGACTAGCGGCCGAGTAGGGGAGCTGTTTTTT. This encodes CASSPGYSGTSGRVGELFF.

This chain uses TRBV27 with TRBJ1-3; D is perhaps TRBD1 (6 bases). The CDR3 consists of 18 residues. Between the trimmed V and J ends, which lost 4 bases and 3 bases, there was a span of 22 bases. CDR1 and CDR2 from the germline V gene are MNHEY and SMNVEV (reference sequence). In DNA, the CDR3 is TGTGCCAGCAGTTCTACAGGGCTACTACTGGCGAATGGAAACACCATATATTTT. This codes for CASSSTGLLLANGNTIYF.

This clone showed up just a few times. This chain connects TRBV28 to TRBJ1-2; 8 bases are a match to TRBD1. The germline V gene encodes CDR1 MDHEN and CDR2 SYDVKM. CDR3 length: 14 residues. V shed 1 base and J 6 bases; nucleotides not matched to a gene: 4. CDR3 nucleotides: TGTGCCAGCAGTTTATCAGGGGGCGAGAATGGCTACACCTTC. It translates to CASSLSGGENGYTF.

The V call is TRBV27, the J call TRBJ1-1; a weak D match, TRBD1 (5 bases). This CDR3 contains 16 residues. CDR1 and CDR2 (germline): MNHEY, SMNVEV (reference sequence). Trimming removed 2 bases from V and 1 base from J, with 14 bases in between. The CDR3 loop reads CASSLTRTYRNTEAFF. CDR3 nucleotide sequence: TGTGCCAGCAGTTTAACCCGGACATATCGGAACACTGAAGCTTTCTTT.

This clone was seen once. The chain joins TRBV28 to TRBJ1-5, with D unresolved. Germline values: CDR1 MDHEN, CDR2 SYDVKM. V lost 1 base and J lost 5, with 6 bases in between. The CDR3 consists of 13 residues. The CDR3, as DNA: TGTGCCAGCAGTTTATTCCCTGATCAGCCCCAGCATTTT. Residues: CASSLFPDQPQHF.

The chain has TRBV21-1 and TRBJ2-7; the DNA was not used to check the table's D call, TRBD2. TRBV21-1 is tagged as a pseudogene. The length of the CDR3 is 12 residues. The CDR3 DNA follows: TGTGCCAGCAGCAACCCGAGGAACGAGCAGTACTTC. It specifies CASSNPRNEQYF.

The chain carries TRBV3-1 (or the pseudogene TRBV3-2) and TRBJ2-5; 10 positions match TRBD2. The CDR3 contains 16 residues. Losses at the gene ends were 1 base for V and 5 bases for J; bases not matched to a gene: 7. Germline assignment: CDR1 LGHDT and CDR2 YNNKEL (reference sequence). CDR3: CASSQVSSGGGETQYF. The CDR3 coding sequence is TGTGCCAGCAGCCAAGTGTCTAGCGGGGGAGGGGAGACCCAGTACTTC.

As to this clone: The sample contains more than one DNA sequence encoding this CDR3. The chain uses TRBV18 and TRBJ1-2; D possibly corresponds to TRBD1 (5 bases). Trimming left V 3 bases short and J 8 bases short, with 13 bases between. The CDR3 has 13 residues. Germline V CDR1 and CDR2: KGHSH, LQKENI. DNA for the CDR3: TGTGCCAGCTCACCCTCGGACACCCGGGGCTACACCTTC. Translated: CASSPSDTRGYTF.

This chain links TRBV5-5 with TRBJ2-1; TRBD1 agrees at 7 bases. The CDR3 spans 12 residues. V shed 4 bases, J shed 6 bases, and the junction held 1 base outside the gene matches. Germline values: CDR1 SGHKS, CDR2 YYEKEE (reference sequence). The CDR3 DNA reads TGTGCCAGCAGCCGGGACAGCAATGAGCAGTTCTTC. It specifies CASSRDSNEQFF.

Remarks on this clone: This sample includes further DNA sequences coding for the same CDR3. The J gene is TRBJ2-1, the V gene TRBV5-6; a possible D gene is TRBD2 (5 bases). The CDR3 totals 15 residues. The germline gives CDR1 SGHDT, CDR2 YYEEEE. Trimming left V 0 bases short and J 0 bases short, with 7 bases between. This chain's CDR3 is CASSLGTGSYNEQFF. The CDR3 DNA sequence: TGTGCCAGCAGCTTGGGGACTGGCTCCTACAATGAGCAGTTCTTC. The variable domain in full, with the rest retrieved from reference TRBV5-6 and TRBJ2-1, is DAGVTQSPTHLIKTRGQQVTLRCSPKSGHDTVSWYQQALGQGPQFIFQYYEEEERQRGNFPDRFSGHQFPNYSSELNVNALLLGDSALYLCASSLGTGSYNEQFFGPGTRLTVL.

V usage is TRBV7-9 and J usage is TRBJ1-1; D perhaps matches TRBD1 (6 bases). Trimming stripped 5 bases from V and 4 bases from J, with 14 bases between. Germline loops: CDR1 SEHNR, CDR2 FQNEAQ (reference sequence). This CDR3 is 14 amino acids long. The CDR3 bases are TGTGCCAGCAGCCCCTCTAGGGGGGGCACTGAAGCTTTCTTT. Its translation is CASSPSRGGTEAFF.

The gene calls are TRBV11-2 and TRBJ2-2, with 7 bases lining up with TRBD2. CDR1 and CDR2 (germline): SGHAT, FQNNGV. The CDR3 is 16 residues long. The trim removed 4 bases at V and 3 bases at J, leaving 8 bases unmatched. This CDR3 reads CASSWSSGEHTGELFF. The DNA for the CDR3 is TGTGCCAGCAGCTGGTCGAGCGGGGAGCACACCGGGGAGCTGTTTTTT.

This clone was observed once. The chain couples TRBV7-9 to TRBJ1-1; D perhaps matches TRBD1 (6 bases). V was shortened by 5 bases and J by 8 bases, with 12 bases between the two germline ends. There are 12 residues in the CDR3. Germline V gene data show CDR1 as SEHNR and CDR2 as FQNEAQ (reference sequence). The CDR3 DNA reads TGTGCCAGCAGCCTCTTCACAGGGGAAGCTTTCTTT. Amino acid sequence: CASSLFTGEAFF.

The rearrangement links TRBV6-5 to TRBJ1-1; possibly TRBD1 for D (5 bases). Deletions cut 7 bases from V and 4 bases from J, with 16 bases between. Germline V gene data show CDR1 as MNHEY and CDR2 as SVGAGI. This CDR3 has 14 residues. CDR3 residues: CASTPSGYSTEAFF. In DNA form, the CDR3 reads TGTGCCAGCACCCCGTCAGGGTACAGCACTGAAGCTTTCTTT.

For the CDR3, the DNA is TGTGCCAGCAGCGTAGAATGGGGGGGGAGCACAGATACGCAGTATTTT. Protein product: CASSVEWGGSTDTQYF. This chain links TRBV9 with TRBJ2-3, with 7 bases aligning to TRBD2. The CDR3 totals 16 residues. V lost 0 bases to trimming and J lost 0 bases; unmatched junction nucleotides: 4. Germline V gives CDR1 SGDLS, CDR2 YYNGEE.